This T cell receptor beta chain was found in a study of radiotherapy plus CTLA-4 blockade in lung cancer. Repertoires were generated with immunoSEQ multiplex PCR, while TCRdb's copy carries only in-frame clones and drops some. There are 70,000 to 95,000 clones in the sample; roughly 86% occur only once, and approximately 15% lies in the top ten. Germline-derived CDR1 and CDR2 are ENHRY and SYGVKD. The V and J ends lost 2 bases and 4 bases, in that order; junction bases with no gene match: 8. The CDR3 has 16 residues. This TCR derives from a human donor with non-small cell lung cancer that progressed on radiotherapy plus ipilimumab. The sequenced sample was peripheral blood, obtained from a patient treated with radiotherapy plus ipilimumab. J is TRBJ1-1 and V is TRBV10-3; 9 positions agree with TRBD1. CDR3 in DNA: TGTGCCATCAGTGAGGAGGGACAGGGACCGGCCACTGAAGCTTTCTTT. It codes for CAISEEGQGPATEAFF.